Listed here are 27 T cell receptor beta chains from one sample, sequenced in a study of blood T cell repertoires in COVID-19. Clones were sequenced by immunoSEQ multiplex PCR, and TCRdb holds only the in-frame ones, with some missing. The table includes about 60,000 clones, roughly 71% detected once. Sequenced input: peripheral blood. The receptors were sampled from a human donor in a cohort sampled during active COVID-19.

As concerns this clone: Other DNA sequences from this sample encode an identical CDR3 as well. This rearrangement joins TRBV5-1 to TRBJ2-7; 8 positions match TRBD1. After removal of 3 bases from V and 3 bases from J, the junction contained 5 bases not matched to a gene. Germline CDR1 and CDR2: SGHRS and YFSETQ. The CDR3 is 14 residues long. The CDR3 loop is CASSSGTGDYEQYF. The CDR3 DNA follows: TGCGCCAGCAGCTCCGGGACAGGAGACTACGAGCAGTACTTC.

This chain joins TRBV19 and TRBJ1-5, with a possible D match to TRBD1 (6 bases). Germline CDR1 LNHDA, CDR2 SQIVND (reference sequence). The CDR3 runs to 15 residues. Trimming stripped 6 bases from V and 3 bases from J, with 15 bases between. The CDR3, as DNA: TGTGCCAGTAGGGCGGATTACAGGGACAATCAGCCCCAGCATTTT. This encodes CASRADYRDNQPQHF.

A few counts support this clone. The chain has TRBV11-3 and TRBJ2-3, with 7 bases that match TRBD1. The CDR3 has 14 amino acids. With V trimmed by 1 base and J by 4 bases, 2 bases remained unmatched. Per the germline V gene, CDR1 is SGHNT and CDR2 is YENEEA. Written as DNA, the CDR3 is TGTGCCAGCAGCTTAGGACAGGGCGCAGATACGCAGTATTTT. This codes for CASSLGQGADTQYF.

In this sample, this clone turned up a few times. The rearrangement links TRBV12-3 or TRBV12-4 to TRBJ2-1, with TRBD2 matching 8 bases. With V trimmed by 6 bases and J by 13 bases, 8 bases remained unmatched. The CDR3 contains 12 residues. The CDR3 region is CASSRAGDGQFF. The CDR3 nucleotides are TGTGCCAGCAGCCGAGCGGGAGACGGACAGTTCTTC.

The chain links TRBV5-1 to TRBJ1-3; 8 positions match TRBD1. Germline CDR1 SGHRS, CDR2 YFSETQ. The V gene end was trimmed by 4 bases and the J gene end by 3 bases; junction bases not matched to a gene: 15. The CDR3 is 18 amino acids. Here the CDR3 reads CASSRDFRPGTGGNTIYF. CDR3 coding DNA: TGCGCCAGCAGCCGGGATTTCAGACCCGGGACAGGTGGAAACACCATATATTTT. Full variable domain (outside the CDR3, taken from reference TRBV5-1 and TRBJ1-3): KAGVTQTPRYLIKTRGQQVTLSCSPISGHRSVSWYQQTPGQGLQFLFEYFSETQRNKGNFPGRFSGRQFSNSRSEMNVSTLELGDSALYLCASSRDFRPGTGGNTIYFGEGSWLTVV.

The count of this clone is one. The CDR3 nucleotides are TGTGCCAGCAGCTTCAGAGGCTCCAGCTCCTACGAGCAGTACTTC. Translated: CASSFRGSSSYEQYF. The chain has TRBV7-9 and TRBJ2-7, with unresolved D. The CDR3 contains 15 residues. V gave up 3 bases and J gave up 0 bases, with 12 bases separating them. Germline CDR1 SEHNR, CDR2 FQNEAQ (reference sequence). The full variable domain, its missing parts supplied by reference TRBV7-9 and TRBJ2-7, is DTGVSQNPRHKITKRGQNVTFRCDPISEHNRLYWYRQTLGQGPEFLTYFQNEAQLEKSRLLSDRFSAERPKGSFSTLEIQRTEQGDSAMYLCASSFRGSSSYEQYFGPGTRLTVT.

The V call is TRBV3-1 (or the pseudogene TRBV3-2), the J call TRBJ1-5, with D tentatively TRBD1 (6 bases). Germline assignment: CDR1 LGHDT and CDR2 YNNKEL (reference sequence). Trimming stripped 2 bases from V and 7 bases from J, with 6 bases between. The CDR3 spans 12 residues. The CDR3 here is CASSQQGQPQHF. DNA of the CDR3: TGTGCCAGCAGCCAACAGGGGCAGCCCCAGCATTTT.

The rearrangement uses TRBV19 and TRBJ2-6; possible D gene TRBD1, 6 bases. The germline CDR1 and CDR2 sequences are LNHDA and SQIVND (reference sequence). The CDR3 contains 17 residues. Trimming shortened V by 6 bases and J by 0 bases, and 15 bases separated the two germline ends. The CDR3 coding sequence is TGTGCCAGTAGCCCGGGACAACCGGGCTCTGGGGCCAACGTCCTGACTTTC. This sequence encodes CASSPGQPGSGANVLTF.

The J gene is TRBJ1-6, the V gene TRBV7-2, with a possible D match to TRBD1 (5 bases). CDR1 and CDR2 (germline): SGHTA, FQGNSA. The CDR3 runs to 16 residues. V was pared by 5 bases and J by 7 bases, with 18 bases between. CDR3 in DNA: TGTGCCAGCAGCCCGTCCGGGGGGATTTGGAATTCACCCCTCCACTTT. It is translated as CASSPSGGIWNSPLHF.

CDR3 loop: CASRGGDRPLFF. In nucleotides, the CDR3 is TGTGCCAGCAGGGGAGGGGACCGGCCGCTGTTTTTT. The chain employs TRBV27 and TRBJ2-2; TRBD2 matches 7 bases. Germline V gene sequence: CDR1 MNHEY, CDR2 SMNVEV (reference sequence). This CDR3 has 12 amino acids. V shed 6 bases, J shed 13 bases, and the junction held 8 bases outside the gene matches.

The chain carries TRBV18 and TRBJ2-2, with D perhaps matching TRBD1 (6 bases). The germline V gene has CDR1 KGHSH and CDR2 LQKENI. V dropped 5 bases and J dropped 5 bases, with 12 bases sitting between them. The CDR3 is made up of 14 amino acids. CDR3 in DNA: TGTGCCAGCTCAATCCAGGGGAGAACCGGGGAGCTGTTTTTT. It translates to CASSIQGRTGELFF. The full variable domain, with the rest looked up from reference TRBV18 and TRBJ2-2, is NAGVMQNPRHLVRRRGQEARLRCSPMKGHSHVYWYRQLPEEGLKFMVYLQKENIIDESGMPKERFSAEFPKEGPSILRIQQVVRGDSAAYFCASSIQGRTGELFFGEGSRLTVL.

In its sample, this clone was seen a few times. The genes are TRBV5-1 and TRBJ2-7; D is unresolved. The CDR3 spans 15 residues. Germline CDR1 reads SGHRS; CDR2 reads YFSETQ. Trimming stripped 2 bases from V and 1 base from J, with 13 bases between. The CDR3 spells CASSLDLLGSYEQYF. The CDR3 coding sequence is TGCGCCAGCAGCTTAGACTTACTTGGGTCCTACGAGCAGTACTTC.

V usage is TRBV7-9 and J usage is TRBJ2-5; 9 bases fit TRBD1. J was trimmed by 5 bases and V by 2 bases; bases with no gene match: 6. In germline, CDR1 is SEHNR, CDR2 FQNEAQ (reference sequence). CDR3 size: 15 residues. The CDR3 region is CASSLTTGGLETQYF. In DNA, the CDR3 is TGTGCCAGCAGCTTAACGACAGGGGGGTTGGAGACCCAGTACTTC.

This chain links TRBV27 with TRBJ2-7; D may be TRBD2 (6 bases). Germline-derived CDR1 and CDR2 are MNHEY and SMNVEV (reference sequence). The ends were cut back, 6 bases at V and 4 bases at J, with 22 bases in the middle. The length of the CDR3 is 16 residues. The DNA for the CDR3 is TGTGCCAGCAGACCAAGGACGGCGGGATCCGGATACGAGCAGTACTTC. This codes for CASRPRTAGSGYEQYF.

The chain employs TRBV3-1 (or the pseudogene TRBV3-2) and TRBJ1-2, with D unresolved. This CDR3 is 14 amino acids long. Germline V gives CDR1 LGHDT, CDR2 YNNKEL (reference sequence). Trimming pared 4 bases from V and 2 bases from J, leaving 11 bases between. CDR3 sequence: CASSPRSGNYGYTF. The CDR3 DNA reads TGTGCCAGCAGCCCCCGGTCCGGGAACTATGGCTACACCTTC.

V gene TRBV18 combines with J gene TRBJ2-1; TRBD2 is a possible D gene (5 bases). There are 12 residues in the CDR3. Germline values: CDR1 KGHSH, CDR2 LQKENI. The V and J ends lost 3 bases and 6 bases respectively, with 6 bases between them. The CDR3 region is CASSPGVNEQFF. CDR3 bases: TGTGCCAGCTCACCGGGAGTCAATGAGCAGTTCTTC.

The chain recombines TRBV2 with TRBJ2-2; 9 bases are a match to TRBD1. The CDR3 covers 14 residues. Germline CDR1 is SNHLY and CDR2 is FYNNEI. V lost 7 bases and J lost 7; bases outside the gene matches: 7. Here the CDR3 DNA reads TGTGCCAGCAACAGGGGGCGCTTAGTCGGGGAGCTGTTTTTT. It encodes CASNRGRLVGELFF.

This chain connects TRBV4-1 to TRBJ1-5; D may be TRBD1 (5 bases). Germline assignment: CDR1 MGHRA and CDR2 YSYEKL. V lost 1 base and J 0 bases, leaving 10 bases between the germline ends. The CDR3 consists of 16 residues. The CDR3 here is CASSQVPGNSNQPQHF. The CDR3 region has the DNA TGCGCCAGCAGCCAAGTGCCAGGGAATAGCAATCAGCCCCAGCATTTT.

The chain combines TRBV3-1 (or the pseudogene TRBV3-2) with TRBJ1-1; D not resolved. V lost 4 bases and J lost 3, with 12 bases in between. From germline, CDR1 is LGHDT and CDR2 YNNKEL (reference sequence). This CDR3 comprises 14 residues. The CDR3 reads CASSPGRSDTEAFF. The CDR3 nucleotides read TGTGCCAGCAGCCCTGGCCGCTCCGACACTGAAGCTTTCTTT.

The rearrangement joins TRBV5-6 to TRBJ2-5, with TRBD1 matching 10 bases. With V trimmed by 0 bases and J by 5 bases, 13 bases remained unmatched. Germline CDR1 and CDR2: SGHDT and YYEEEE. CDR3 size: 18 residues. The CDR3 spells CASSLALDRGFVRETQYF. As DNA, the CDR3 is TGTGCCAGCAGCTTGGCCTTGGACAGGGGGTTTGTTCGGGAGACCCAGTACTTC.

This clone was picked up one time. This rearrangement joins TRBV5-1 to TRBJ1-1; D is undetermined. The CDR3 loop spans 11 amino acids. Germline V gene data show CDR1 as SGHRS and CDR2 as YFSETQ. The germline V and J ends were trimmed by 8 bases and 10 bases, with 15 bases remaining between them. As DNA, the CDR3 is TGCGCCAGTGGGGTGGAGGGAGTAGCTTTCTTT. Encoded protein: CASGVEGVAFF.

This sequence joins TRBV28 and TRBJ2-5; D unresolved. From germline, CDR1 is MDHEN and CDR2 SYDVKM. The CDR3 covers 15 residues. V was clipped by 7 bases and J by 5 bases, with 20 bases between them. CDR3 protein: CASTSSLRGRETQYF. As DNA, the CDR3 is TGTGCCAGCACCTCGAGCCTCCGCGGTCGGGAGACCCAGTACTTC.

This clone was observed a handful of times. The J gene is TRBJ2-7, the V gene TRBV4-1; D unresolved. V shed 0 bases and J shed 3 bases, with 12 bases lying between them. CDR1 is MGHRA, CDR2 YSYEKL, per germline. The CDR3 extends over 15 amino acids. The CDR3: CASSQDYTFIYEQYF. The CDR3 DNA sequence: TGCGCCAGCAGCCAAGATTACACCTTCATCTACGAGCAGTACTTC.

The chain couples TRBV19 to TRBJ1-5; TRBD1 might be the D (5 bases). The CDR3 loop spans 14 amino acids. V lost 9 bases and J 0 bases, leaving 12 bases between the germline ends. CDR1 is LNHDA and CDR2 is SQIVND in the germline V gene (reference sequence). The CDR3 bases are TGTGCCAGCGACAGCCCTTATAGCAATCAGCCCCAGCATTTT. Translated, it gives CASDSPYSNQPQHF.

The J gene is TRBJ1-5, the V gene TRBV24-1; D is unresolved. The CDR3 consists of 15 residues. Germline CDR1 reads KGHDR; CDR2 reads SFDVKD. Trimming pared 2 bases from V and 3 bases from J, leaving 10 bases between. The CDR3 bases are TGTGCCACCAGTGATTCAATGAGGGTCAATCAGCCCCAGCATTTT. Protein product: CATSDSMRVNQPQHF.

The CDR3 loop is CASSLVVSQETQYF. CDR3 coding DNA: TGCGCCAGCAGCTTGGTTGTCAGCCAAGAGACCCAGTACTTC. This chain uses TRBV5-1 with TRBJ2-5, with D hard to call. The V gene's germline CDR1 is SGHRS and CDR2 YFSETQ. V was cut by 0 bases and J by 1 base, with 7 bases left in between. This CDR3 region has 14 residues.

This clone was counted a few times. The rearrangement joins TRBV10-3 to TRBJ2-3, with 7 bases that match TRBD1. V was clipped by 3 bases and J by 11 bases; unmatched bases: 8. The CDR3 loop spans 13 amino acids. CDR1 ENHRY and CDR2 SYGVKD come from the germline V gene. The CDR3 coding sequence is TGTGCCATCAGTGAACTGACAGGGTACAAGCAGTATTTT. This translates into CAISELTGYKQYF.